Below, one T cell receptor beta chain is given with its context. Its target antigen remains unknown. No much larger clone exists at a distance of one base, and base qualities are not known. Library generation was performed with the immunoSEQ multiplex PCR assay. On the study's bioinformatics: Shannon entropy, which accounts for clonal size distribution, was used to quantify repertoire diversity. The Gini-Simpson index (Simpson_1-D) was used to measure inequality of clonotype distribution. TCRdb mirrors the immuneACCESS table, restricted to in-frame sequences. Some clones are absent from its copies; in checked studies, under half trace to an unresolved V gene, and the reason for the others is unknown. The V and J calls and the clone size are those of that table, but D and trimming were determined from the DNA. For this sample there are about 32,000 clones; almost 90% appear just once. The ten largest clones capture 0.72% of the sample.

This sample is drawn from a study of stem cell transplantation in POMP-related autoinflammatory disease (dated by TCRdb to 2020 to 2022). Regarding the complete study: According to the study's hypothesis, the TRB repertoire gets skewed because defective thymoproteasomes impair MHC class I-dependent CD8+ T-cell differentiation and positive selection. High-throughput TRB sequencing assessed how POMP deficiency affects T-cell receptor beta repertoire diversity and CDR3 characteristics. Prior to transplant, the patients had CD4+ naive T-cell skewing, low CD8+ T-cell proportions, and decreased T-cell cytokine secretion.

The germline V gene encodes CDR1 SNHLY and CDR2 FYNNEI. Taken from cysteine to phenylalanine, the CDR3 has 15 residues. Of all the DNA, just the CDR3 is kept, 45 bases in frame from base 1. Trimming removed 6 bases from V and 4 bases from J, leaving 17 bases between the germline ends. General study outcomes and caveats: PRAID patients showed a restricted number of unique TRB V-J gene pairings. Across all analyzed T-cell subsets, PRAID patients tended toward lower TRB diversity and higher clonality. The trend toward lower diversity and increased clonality in PRAID patients was statistically significant only for regulatory T cells.

The sample's time point label, decoded: before hematopoietic stem cell transplant. PRAID was characterized by prominent immunodeficiency alongside autoinflammation. Prior to TRB sequencing, T-cell subsets (conventional T cells, CD8+ T cells, regulatory T cells, T follicular helper cells) were sorted. Sequencing was performed on CD4+ T cells from PBMCs, taken before stem cell transplantation. This receptor was obtained from a human donor with POMP-related autoinflammation and immune dysregulation (PRAID). Rearrangement joined TRBV2 to TRBJ2-3; the D gene is perhaps TRBD1, from 6 matching bases. The DNA reads as follows: TGTGCCAGCAGGGCGGAGTCAGGGGAAGCAGATACGCAGTATTTT. Translated, this is CASRAESGEADTQYF.